A selection of T cell receptor beta chains follows, all from one sample in a study of immune evolution from preneoplasia to lung adenocarcinoma. Clones were read by immunoSEQ multiplex PCR, and TCRdb kept only the in-frame ones, dropping some. The data hold about 5,200 clones, with 75% to 80% observed a single time. Sequences were obtained from FFPE normal lung tissue adjacent to the tumor. These receptors originate from a person in their sixties with lung adenocarcinoma. Each CDR3 is given with its conserved first and last residue. The D gene is left open where the match is weak. Part of the rows lack a size; the others show once, few, many or a class for expanded clones.

size: few; D: .; V: TRBV7-9; CDR3: CASSLAGGGPRTEDYGYTF
size: .; D: .; V: TRBV9; CDR3: CASSVESLAQETQYF
size: .; D: TRBD1; V: TRBV11-1; CDR3: CASEDRANTGELFF
size: few; D: .; V: TRBV5-4; CDR3: CASSEDSNYGYTF
size: once; D: TRBD2; V: TRBV11-2; CDR3: CASSSGLAGGRSYNEQFF
size: .; D: .; V: TRBV10-2; CDR3: CASTQGPTYEQYF
size: .; D: .; V: TRBV30; CDR3: CAWGAYGEAFF
size: few; D: .; V: TRBV28; CDR3: CASRASTDSNQPQHF
size: few; D: TRBD1; V: TRBV2; CDR3: CASSPTGVVTEAFF
size: .; D: TRBD2; V: TRBV28; CDR3: CASSSASGGATYNEQFF
size: .; D: .; V: TRBV4-1; CDR3: CASSQGQPNSPLHF
size: .; D: .; V: TRBV29-1; CDR3: CSVEGGLANTGELFF
size: few; D: .; V: TRBV7-3; CDR3: CASSLSQSNEQFF
size: .; D: TRBD2; V: TRBV11-2; CDR3: CASSLYMDSGGIQYF
size: .; D: .; V: TRBV29-1; CDR3: CSVLGQGTSISTDTQYF
size: few; D: .; V: TRBV7-9; CDR3: CASRANHEQYF
size: .; D: .; V: TRBV6-5; CDR3: CASRWKMNTEAFF
size: .; D: TRBD2; V: TRBV11-2; CDR3: CASSLGTSGGAYNEQFF
size: .; D: .; V: TRBV6-6; CDR3: CASTPDGYSNQPQHF